The rows below give T cell receptor beta chains drawn from one sample of a study of CD8 T cells in ankylosing spondylitis. TCRdb re-called the 5' RACE reads through MiXCR, storing one row per CDR3 protein. The sample lists about 140,000 distinct CDR3 sequences; more than 5.5% were seen once. Input material: blood, either unsorted or a sorted T cell fraction (not recorded which). These receptors originate from a female donor with ankylosing spondylitis or in good health (not recorded which). Both conserved end residues are part of each CDR3. The order of the fields is V gene, D gene, clone size, J gene, CDR3 DNA, CDR3 protein. D genes are given only for firm matches. The size field reads once, few, many, or a class for an expanded clone.

v_call: TRBV24-1; d_call: NA; clone_size: many; j_call: TRBJ2-2; cdr3_nt: TGTGCCACCAGTGATTCGGAGGGGGTGGCCGGGGAGCTGTTTTTT; cdr3_aa: CATSDSEGVAGELFF
v_call: TRBV6-1; d_call: TRBD2; clone_size: many; j_call: TRBJ2-5; cdr3_nt: TGTGCCAGCAGTAAGAGAATAACTAGCGCAGAGACCCAGTACTTC; cdr3_aa: CASSKRITSAETQYF
v_call: TRBV4-1; d_call: NA; clone_size: many; j_call: TRBJ2-7; cdr3_nt: TGCGCCAGCAGCCATCGGACCGCCGGCTACGAGCAGTACTTC; cdr3_aa: CASSHRTAGYEQYF
v_call: TRBV20-1; d_call: NA; clone_size: many; j_call: TRBJ2-7; cdr3_nt: TGCAGTGCCAGGGACGAGGAGTACGAGCAGTACTTC; cdr3_aa: CSARDEEYEQYF
v_call: TRBV7-2; d_call: TRBD2; clone_size: many; j_call: TRBJ2-2; cdr3_nt: TGTGCCAGCAGCGAAGAGCTAGCGGGGATCACCGGGGAGCTGTTTTTT; cdr3_aa: CASSEELAGITGELFF
v_call: TRBV7-2; d_call: NA; clone_size: many; j_call: TRBJ2-7; cdr3_nt: TGTGCCAGCAGCTTGGAACCGGGACTCAGCTACGAGCAGTACTTC; cdr3_aa: CASSLEPGLSYEQYF
v_call: TRBV5-4; d_call: TRBD1; clone_size: many; j_call: TRBJ2-3; cdr3_nt: TGTGCCAGCAGCCAGAAGGAAGGGGGCAGCACAGATACGCAGTATTTT; cdr3_aa: CASSQKEGGSTDTQYF
v_call: TRBV24-1; d_call: NA; clone_size: many; j_call: TRBJ2-3; cdr3_nt: TGTGCCACCAGTGATCTAAACACAGATACGCAGTATTTT; cdr3_aa: CATSDLNTDTQYF
v_call: TRBV12-3/TRBV12-4; d_call: NA; clone_size: many; j_call: TRBJ2-5; cdr3_nt: TGTGCCAGCAGTTTAGACCCGCAAGAGACCCAGTACTTC; cdr3_aa: CASSLDPQETQYF
v_call: TRBV5-6; d_call: NA; clone_size: many; j_call: TRBJ2-3; cdr3_nt: TGTGCCAGCAGCTCGCAAACGTGGACAGATACGCAGTATTTT; cdr3_aa: CASSSQTWTDTQYF
v_call: TRBV20-1; d_call: NA; clone_size: many; j_call: TRBJ2-3; cdr3_nt: TGCAGTGCTAGACCCCCTCACGGTACTAGCACAGATACGCAGTATTTT; cdr3_aa: CSARPPHGTSTDTQYF
v_call: TRBV9; d_call: TRBD1; clone_size: many; j_call: TRBJ1-1; cdr3_nt: TGTGCCAGCAGCGTAGACCCGGGACAGGGCCGCTTGAACACTGAAGCTTTCTTT; cdr3_aa: CASSVDPGQGRLNTEAFF
v_call: TRBV12-3/TRBV12-4; d_call: TRBD1; clone_size: many; j_call: TRBJ1-5; cdr3_nt: TGTGCCAGCAGTCCGCGACAGGGCTTGAGTCAGCCCCAGCATTTT; cdr3_aa: CASSPRQGLSQPQHF